The T cell receptor beta chain described here comes from a study of CD8+ T cells in alopecia areata. About the research overall: Approximately 6-11-week-old female C3H/HeJ mice were grafted with skin from spontaneously alopecic roughly 6-12-month-old C3H/HeJ graft donors.

Study findings and constraints: Patients shared TCRs less clearly than mice did, possibly owing to HLA. It was lesional scalp, especially alopecia totalis/universalis, that showed higher clonality than normal scalp.

As to this clone: Antigen: not known. Gene names refer to mouse genes. The sequenced fragment ends 4 residues before the CDR3 boundary, so the rest is inferred from the germline J gene.

The length of the CDR3 is 11 residues. Looked up from germline, CDR1 is MNHDT and CDR2 is YYDKIL. cDNA prepared by RNA extraction and subsequent reverse transcription served as the template for sequencing. Clones were read by immunoSEQ multiplex PCR, and TCRdb kept only the in-frame ones, dropping some. The table lists about 2,100 clones, with no singletons. This sample's time point: mouse skin 3 weeks after grafting. Recipient mice underwent skin biopsy at grafting and 3 and 6 weeks later. The specimen was skin, collected at week 3. V and J are TRBV17 and TRBJ2-7; no definite D call. The TCR comes from a C3H/HeJ mouse with alopecia areata. The strain is characterized by the MHC haplotype H2-k. The CDR3 reads CASSSTYEQYF. The CDR3 DNA, read in part, is TGTGCTAGCAGTAGCACTTAT.